This T cell receptor beta chain was identified during a study of shared clonotypes between healthy human individuals. Assay: immunoSEQ multiplex PCR; the TCRdb copy retains only in-frame clones and omits some. Here the sample spans around 1.1 million clones, 78% being singletons. Whole-study findings and limits: In a few donors, around 5.5% of naive CD4 clonotypes appeared in common.

Deletions cut 1 base from V and 3 bases from J, with 1 base between. From germline, CDR1 is SGHTA and CDR2 FQGNSA. The CDR3 has 13 residues. On this clone: As yet, its antigen is unknown. Other DNA sequences in the sample encode the same CDR3.

Each sample came from a Caucasian adult donor living in Nashville, Tennessee. The sequencing sample was made of memory CD4+ T cells from PBMCs. As to subset: CD45RA-negative fraction. This chain links TRBV7-2 with TRBJ2-6; D uncertain. The receptor comes from a young man in good health. Some clones in this sample may be carry-over from other donors' samples. CDR3 sequence (DNA): TGTGCCAGCAGCTTAGGTGGGGCCAACGTCCTGACTTTC. This codes for CASSLGGANVLTF.